A few counts support the clone carrying this T cell receptor beta chain. What it binds is unknown. This sample is drawn from a study of regulatory T cells in long-lasting Graves disease. The study, taken as a whole, reports: Researchers examined only peripheral blood and not thyroid tissue.

Indicated time point: persistent/refractory GD, antithyroid drugs over 5 years with positive TRAb. PBMC-derived RNA was used for the TCR library. Patients all came to the study from an endocrinology department in Xi'an, China. Arm-PCR with iRepertoire HTBI primers amplified the CDR3 regions for these TCR beta libraries. One entry per CDR3 protein, called by TCRdb with MiXCR from the multiplex PCR reads. The data hold under 350,000 distinct CDR3 sequences, with 20% to 25% observed a single time. This CDR3 comprises 14 residues. Germline CDR1 is MDHEN and CDR2 is SYDVKM. The V segment lost 2 bases and the J segment 6 bases; nucleotides outside the gene matches: 4.

The chain has TRBV28 and TRBJ1-5; 7 bases map to TRBD1. The material was peripheral blood mononuclear cells (PBMCs), obtained when the disease was refractory, from a patient treated with antithyroid drugs. This TCR derives from a female donor with Graves disease. The chain's CDR3 is CASSLTRGSQPQHF. The CDR3 bases are TGTGCCAGCAGTTTAACCAGGGGGAGTCAGCCCCAGCATTTT.